Listed here are 16 T cell receptor beta chains from one sample, sequenced in a study of T-cell memory formation after mild COVID-19. MiXCR was run by TCRdb on the 5' RACE reads, yielding one entry per CDR3 protein. Among about 400,000 distinct CDR3 sequences listed, under 15% were seen once. The material sequenced was PBMCs or a T cell subset sorted from them (not recorded which). These receptors were collected from a man aged 18 to 30 who had mild COVID-19 (a few samples of this study predate the infection). Cell type and time point are not known.

The chain combines TRBV4-1 with TRBJ2-3; D unresolved. Per germline, CDR1 MGHRA and CDR2 YSYEKL. V was cut by 1 base and J by 6 bases, with 8 bases left in between. The CDR3 consists of 13 residues. The CDR3 loop reads CASSQVVGDTQYF. The CDR3 nucleotides read TGCGCCAGCAGCCAAGTCGTAGGGGATACGCAGTATTTT.

This sequence joins TRBV30 and TRBJ1-1; D is unclear. This CDR3 contains 13 residues. Trimming cost V 0 bases and J 0 bases, with 5 bases left between them. Germline assignment: CDR1 GTSNPN and CDR2 SVGIG (reference sequence). CDR3 in amino acids: CAWSVGMNTEAFF. CDR3 nucleotide sequence: TGTGCCTGGAGTGTAGGAATGAACACTGAAGCTTTCTTT.

In this sample, this clonotype turned up a few times. CDR3 in amino acids: CASSDLSGATDTQYF. The CDR3 DNA is TGCGCCAGCAGCGACCTTAGCGGAGCCACAGATACGCAGTATTTT. The chain is built from TRBV5-1 and TRBJ2-3, with D perhaps matching TRBD2 (6 bases). The CDR3 has 15 amino acids. V was cut by 4 bases and J by 2 bases, with 14 bases left in between. CDR1 is SGHRS and CDR2 is YFSETQ in the germline V gene. Filled out from reference TRBV5-1 and TRBJ2-3, the complete variable domain reads KAGVTQTPRYLIKTRGQQVTLSCSPISGHRSVSWYQQTPGQGLQFLFEYFSETQRNKGNFPGRFSGRQFSNSRSEMNVSTLELGDSALYLCASSDLSGATDTQYFGPGTRLTVL.

The genes are TRBV7-2 and TRBJ2-7; D possibly corresponds to TRBD1 (6 bases). The V end was cut by 5 bases, the J end by 4 bases, with 21 bases between. The CDR3 consists of 16 residues. Germline V gives CDR1 SGHTA, CDR2 FQGNSA. The CDR3 DNA reads as TGTGCCAGCAGCGCGGGCGTGAGGGGGAATTTTTACGAGCAGTACTTC. Protein product: CASSAGVRGNFYEQYF.

V usage is TRBV4-2 and J usage is TRBJ2-3, with TRBD2 matching 8 bases. After removal of 1 base from V and 6 bases from J, the junction contained 12 bases not matched to a gene. The CDR3 covers 17 residues. Looked up from germline, CDR1 is LGHNA and CDR2 is YNFKEQ. The CDR3 DNA reads TGTGCCAGCAGCCAAGGTGAGCTAGCGGGCTCGGAGGATACGCAGTATTTT. It translates to CASSQGELAGSEDTQYF.

This chain connects TRBV6-5 to TRBJ2-2, with D perhaps matching TRBD2 (6 bases). V gave up 5 bases and J gave up 6 bases, with 16 bases separating them. Looked up from germline, CDR1 is MNHEY and CDR2 is SVGAGI. This CDR3 has 15 amino acids. CDR3 DNA: TGTGCCAGCAGTCTCCAAGGGAGGCTTCCCGGGGAGCTGTTTTTT. Protein: CASSLQGRLPGELFF.

This clonotype appeared many times. CDR3 in amino acids: CASSLGETGYTF. The CDR3 DNA reads TGTGCCAGCAGTTTGGGGGAGACTGGCTACACCTTC. The chain is built from TRBV12-3 or TRBV12-4 and TRBJ1-2; D possibly corresponds to TRBD1 (5 bases). The CDR3 consists of 12 residues. Trimming cost V 3 bases and J 7 bases, with 9 bases left between them.

This clonotype has just a few counts. V gene TRBV4-3 combines with J gene TRBJ1-1; D gene uncertain. With 0 bases removed from V and 6 bases from J, the gap between germline ends came to 8 bases. Germline loops: CDR1 LGHNA, CDR2 YSLEER. The CDR3 contains 13 residues. The CDR3 DNA reads TGCGCCAGCAGCCAAGACAGGTTCGCTGAAGCTTTCTTT. The encoded protein is CASSQDRFAEAFF.

This clonotype was recorded a few times. The V call is TRBV12-3 or TRBV12-4, the J call TRBJ1-5, with a weak D call TRBD1 (5 bases). The CDR3 covers 13 residues. V lost 5 bases, J lost 5 bases, and 10 bases lay in between. Here the CDR3 reads CASSREGYQPQHF. CDR3 in DNA: TGTGCCAGCAGTCGCGAGGGGTATCAGCCCCAGCATTTT.

The chain is built from TRBV29-1 and TRBJ1-2, with D tentatively TRBD1 (5 bases). Trimming removed 4 bases from V and 0 bases from J, with 21 bases in between. Germline V gene lookup returns CDR1 SQVTM and CDR2 ANQGSEA. The CDR3 length is 17 residues. The CDR3 DNA sequence: TGCAGCGTTGGACCGTCCCGTTTGACAGCAGCTAACTATGGCTACACCTTC. Its translation: CSVGPSRLTAANYGYTF. The full variable domain, with the rest looked up from reference TRBV29-1 and TRBJ1-2, is SAVISQKPSRDICQRGTSLTIQCQVDSQVTMMFWYRQQPGQSLTLIATANQGSEATYESGFVIDKFPISRPNLTFSTLTVSNMSPEDSSIYLCSVGPSRLTAANYGYTFGSGTRLTVV.

V gene TRBV29-1 combines with J gene TRBJ2-4, with 7 bases fitting TRBD2. V was clipped by 7 bases and J by 0 bases; unmatched bases: 12. CDR1 and CDR2 from the germline V gene are SQVTM and ANQGSEA. The CDR3 covers 16 residues. The CDR3 spells CSGGRGRLVAKNIQYF. In nucleotides, the CDR3 is TGCAGCGGGGGGAGGGGCCGATTAGTAGCCAAAAACATTCAGTACTTC. The full variable domain, in which reference TRBV29-1 and TRBJ2-4 provide the parts outside the CDR3, is SAVISQKPSRDICQRGTSLTIQCQVDSQVTMMFWYRQQPGQSLTLIATANQGSEATYESGFVIDKFPISRPNLTFSTLTVSNMSPEDSSIYLCSGGRGRLVAKNIQYFGAGTRLSVL.

This clonotype was counted between two and nine times. The genes are TRBV7-9 and TRBJ2-7, with D maybe TRBD2 (7 bases). CDR3 size: 14 residues. V lost 1 base and J lost 4, with 11 bases in between. Germline CDR1 reads SEHNR; CDR2 reads FQNEAQ (reference sequence). In DNA form, the CDR3 reads TGTGCCAGCAGCTTAGGGGGGGGCGTTTACGAGCAGTACGTC. Protein: CASSLGGGVYEQYV.

The V and J genes are TRBV5-1 and TRBJ1-1, with D possibly matching TRBD1 (5 bases). This CDR3 has 14 amino acids. Germline V gene sequence: CDR1 SGHRS, CDR2 YFSETQ. Between the trimmed V and J ends, which lost 0 bases and 1 base, there was a span of 7 bases. The CDR3 bases are TGCGCCAGCAGCTTGGGGACAACGAACACTGAAGCTTTCTTT. Translated, it gives CASSLGTTNTEAFF.

The V and J genes are TRBV9 and TRBJ1-1; 8 positions match TRBD1. This CDR3 has 15 residues. V lost 3 bases to trimming and J lost 1 base; unmatched junction nucleotides: 5. CDR1 is SGDLS and CDR2 is YYNGEE in the germline V gene. CDR3 loop: CASSARQGKNTEAFF. CDR3 sequence (DNA): TGTGCCAGCAGCGCCCGACAGGGGAAGAACACTGAAGCTTTCTTT.

This rearrangement joins TRBV6-6 to TRBJ1-5, with a tentative D call TRBD1 (5 bases). Germline assignment: CDR1 MNHNY and CDR2 SVGAGI (reference sequence). This CDR3 contains 14 residues. V lost 5 bases to trimming and J lost 7 bases, with 15 bases between them. CDR3 in DNA: TGTGCCAGCAGTAAAGGTCCCGGGGCGCAGCCCCAGCATTTT. Protein sequence: CASSKGPGAQPQHF.

The sample holds a few counts of this clonotype. For the CDR3, the DNA is TGTGCCAGCAGCCGCCAGGGGTTCAATCAGCCCCAGCATTTT. It encodes CASSRQGFNQPQHF. V usage is TRBV5-6 and J usage is TRBJ1-5; a possible D gene is TRBD1 (6 bases). There are 14 residues in the CDR3. Germline CDR1 and CDR2: SGHDT and YYEEEE. V was pared by 4 bases and J by 3 bases, with 11 bases between.